The clone carrying this T cell receptor beta chain has at least ten counts. Its antigen is not known. Trimming took 3 bases from V and 6 from J, leaving 12 bases between them. This CDR3 region has 14 residues. Germline V gives CDR1 MDHEN, CDR2 SYDVKM. These data belong to a study of T cell repertoires in cytomegalovirus infection. Study in general: Public TCR beta signature analysis indicated the presence of both CMV infection and matching HLA type.

TCRdb fed the reads into MiXCR, producing one record per CDR3 protein. Here the sample spans 450,000 to 600,000 distinct CDR3 sequences, approximately 10% being singletons. Study outcomes and limitations: Of the TCR beta families, the public ones yielded a cumulative frequency that identified carriers of CMV plus the relevant HLA. Dominant in the ex vivo response were TCR beta clonotypes restricted by HLA-C and specific for CMV.

V is TRBV28 and J is TRBJ2-4; D is possibly TRBD1 (6 bases). Source material: PBMCs. The receptor was derived from a human donor in good health (CMV status not recorded). Some clones in this sample may be carry-over from other donors' samples. The CDR3 nucleotides read TGTGCCAGCAGTTTTCAGGGGTTACGAAACATTCAGTACTTC. The encoded protein is CASSFQGLRNIQYF.